This T cell receptor beta chain was captured by sequencing in a study of T cell responses to AZD1222 COVID-19 vaccine (dated by TCRdb to about 2021). Regarding the complete study: Because spike-specific TCR depth and breadth did not differ between the two schedules, AZD1222 recipients who got a second dose at roughly 4 weeks were pooled with those who got a second dose at roughly 12 weeks. TCR sequencing covered approximately 230 trial participants: 200 to 220 given two doses of AZD1222 and 26 given two doses of MenACWY control vaccine. Trial participants were enrolled into age subgroups of 18-55, 56-69 and 70-plus years, which contained about 150, 28 and 57 TCR-sequenced participants, respectively. Broader findings and caveats from the paper: The vaccine-associated CD4 TCRs covered the entire spike protein, and the dominant responses fell in regions 160-218 and 743-854. A significant rise in spike-specific TCR breadth and depth was observed after two AZD1222 doses relative to day 0 and relative to MenACWY recipients. Because no day 14 peak-response samples were available, repertoires were characterized only after the peak T cell response. The 56-69-year group was small, and its depth increase did not reach significance, likely because of low power. Only six AZD1222 recipients were SARS-CoV-2 seropositive at baseline, limiting conclusions about previously exposed vaccinees. Reportedly, almost half of the unique spike-specific TCRs recognized epitopes lying outside the regions that are mutated in the B.1.351 and B.1.1.7 variants. Participants were mostly white British, with more females than males. The authors suggested clonal diversity may have been underestimated.

Reading the label with the study, this specimen's time point is: baseline before first vaccination. Samples from vaccinated people were obtained from the UK trials COV001 and COV002, which included a single-blind randomized controlled phase 2/3 trial of AZD1222 (ChAdOx1 nCoV-19) in healthy adults. For TCRbeta chain sequencing, PBMC samples were collected from trial participants at day 0 and at day 28 after the second dose. To note about this clone: There is no known antigen for this receptor. Per-base qualities were not stored, and no clone one base away is much larger.

The CDR3 regions of human TCRbeta chains were analyzed by immunosequencing. Regarding the original processing steps: Repertoire TCRs were matched against a reference library of SARS-CoV-2-specific TCRs generated with the MIRA antigen-specificity platform. Breadth was defined as the fraction of unique TCRs that were SARS-CoV-2-associated. Depth was defined as the fraction of total T cells that were SARS-CoV-2-associated. Using the MIRA data, every spike-specific TCR was mapped to the spike region that the TCR reacted to and assigned to either a CD4 or a CD8 class. Log10-transformed breadth and depth values were compared by one-way ANOVA with Sidak's multiple comparisons tests. In TCRdb, the immuneACCESS table is reduced to in-frame sequences with V and J assigned. These tables do not hold every clone; where another copy was compared, an unresolved V gene accounts for under half, and the others remain unexplained. The V and J calls and clone size come from that table; D and trimming were worked out from the DNA. In all, the sample holds approximately 71,000 clones, and over 60% of those were seen once. The top ten hold 9.5% to 13% of the sample.

Sequencing used peripheral blood, obtained on day 0 of AZD1222 vaccination. The sequence derives from an adult in good health.

The nucleotide sequence is given as TGTGCCAGCAGCACAAAACCGGGATCTATCGCCTCTGGAAACACCATATATTTT. Translated, this is CASSTKPGSIASGNTIYF. The V and J segments used are TRBV7-9 and TRBJ1-3, with the D segment identity uncertain. Between the V and J ends, shortened by 5 bases and 0 bases respectively, the junction contains 20 bases. The CDR3 goes from the cysteine to the phenylalanine over 18 residues. The read is trimmed to its CDR3 DNA, 54 bases read in frame from base 1. The germline V gene (reference sequence) gives CDR1 as SEHNR and CDR2 as FQNEAQ. The full variable domain, completed from the reference TRBV7-9 and TRBJ1-3 proteins outside the CDR3, reads DTGVSQNPRHKITKRGQNVTFRCDPISEHNRLYWYRQTLGQGPEFLTYFQNEAQLEKSRLLSDRFSAERPKGSFSTLEIQRTEQGDSAMYLCASSTKPGSIASGNTIYFGEGSWLTVV.